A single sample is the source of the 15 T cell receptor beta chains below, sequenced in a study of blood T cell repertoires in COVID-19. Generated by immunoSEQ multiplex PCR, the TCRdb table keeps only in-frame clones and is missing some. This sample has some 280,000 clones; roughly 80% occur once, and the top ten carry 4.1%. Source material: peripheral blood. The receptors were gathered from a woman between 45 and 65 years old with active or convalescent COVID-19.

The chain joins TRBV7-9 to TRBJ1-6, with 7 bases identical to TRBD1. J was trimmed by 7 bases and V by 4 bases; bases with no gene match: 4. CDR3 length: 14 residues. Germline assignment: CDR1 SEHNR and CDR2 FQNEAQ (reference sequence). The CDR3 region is CASSWDSPNSPLHF. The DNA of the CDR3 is TGTGCCAGCAGCTGGGACAGCCCCAATTCACCCCTCCACTTT. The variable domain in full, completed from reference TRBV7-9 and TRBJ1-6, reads DTGVSQNPRHKITKRGQNVTFRCDPISEHNRLYWYRQTLGQGPEFLTYFQNEAQLEKSRLLSDRFSAERPKGSFSTLEIQRTEQGDSAMYLCASSWDSPNSPLHFGNGTRLTVT.

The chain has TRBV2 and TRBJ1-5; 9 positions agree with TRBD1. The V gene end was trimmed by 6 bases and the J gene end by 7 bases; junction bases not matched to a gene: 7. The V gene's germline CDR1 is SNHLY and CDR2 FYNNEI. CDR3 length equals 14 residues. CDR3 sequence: CASRDRGPGQPQHF. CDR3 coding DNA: TGTGCCAGCAGGGACAGGGGCCCAGGGCAGCCCCAGCATTTT.

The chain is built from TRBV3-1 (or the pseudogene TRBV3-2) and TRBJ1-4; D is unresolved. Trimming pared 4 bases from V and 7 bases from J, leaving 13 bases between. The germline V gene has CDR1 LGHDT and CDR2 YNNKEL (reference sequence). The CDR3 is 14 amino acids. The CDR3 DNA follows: TGTGCCAGCAGCCCGCTCAGATCAAGTGAAAAACTGTTTTTT. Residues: CASSPLRSSEKLFF.

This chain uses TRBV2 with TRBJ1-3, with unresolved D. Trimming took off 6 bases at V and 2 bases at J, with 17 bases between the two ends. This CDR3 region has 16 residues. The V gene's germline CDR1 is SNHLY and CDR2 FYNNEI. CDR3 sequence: CASSPLGGGTGNTIYF. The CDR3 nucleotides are TGTGCCAGCAGCCCCCTGGGAGGAGGAACTGGAAACACCATATATTTT.

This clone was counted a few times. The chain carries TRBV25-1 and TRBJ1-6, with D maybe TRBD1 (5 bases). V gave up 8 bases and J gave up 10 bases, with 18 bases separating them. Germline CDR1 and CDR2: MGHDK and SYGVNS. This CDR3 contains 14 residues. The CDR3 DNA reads TGTGCCAGCGCCCTTGCAGGGCTCTTCTCACCCCTCCACTTT. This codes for CASALAGLFSPLHF.

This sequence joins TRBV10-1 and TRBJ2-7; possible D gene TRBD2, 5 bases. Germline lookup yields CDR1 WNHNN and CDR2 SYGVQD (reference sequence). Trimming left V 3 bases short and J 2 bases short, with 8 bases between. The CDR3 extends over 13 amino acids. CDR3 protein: CASSETGTYEQYF. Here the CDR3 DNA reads TGCGCCAGCAGTGAAACCGGGACCTACGAGCAGTACTTC.

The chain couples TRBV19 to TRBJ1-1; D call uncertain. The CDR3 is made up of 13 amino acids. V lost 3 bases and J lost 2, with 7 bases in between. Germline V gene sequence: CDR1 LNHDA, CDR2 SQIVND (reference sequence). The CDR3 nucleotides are TGTGCCAGTAGTATCGGTCAAAACACTGAAGCTTTCTTT. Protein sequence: CASSIGQNTEAFF. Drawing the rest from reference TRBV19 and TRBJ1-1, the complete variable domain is DGGITQSPKYLFRKEGQNVTLSCEQNLNHDAMYWYRQDPGQGLRLIYYSQIVNDFQKGDIAEGYSVSREKKESFPLTVTSAQKNPTAFYLCASSIGQNTEAFFGQGTRLTVV.

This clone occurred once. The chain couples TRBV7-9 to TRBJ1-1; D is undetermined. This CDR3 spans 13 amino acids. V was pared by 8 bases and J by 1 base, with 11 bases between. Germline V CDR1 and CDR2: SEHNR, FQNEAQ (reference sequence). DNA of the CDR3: TGTGCCAGCCAGGTCAAAGGGAACACTGAAGCTTTCTTT. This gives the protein CASQVKGNTEAFF.

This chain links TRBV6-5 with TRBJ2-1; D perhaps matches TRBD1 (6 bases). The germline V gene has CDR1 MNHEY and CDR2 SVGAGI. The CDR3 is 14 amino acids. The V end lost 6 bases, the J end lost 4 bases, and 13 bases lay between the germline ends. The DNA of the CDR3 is TGTGCCAGCAGCCCAGGGGCCCTATACAATGAGCAGTTCTTC. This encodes CASSPGALYNEQFF.

This CDR3 reads CASSAGQVLGEQFF. The CDR3 region has the DNA TGCGCCAGCAGCGCGGGACAGGTGTTGGGTGAGCAGTTCTTC. V and J are TRBV5-1 and TRBJ2-1; 8 bases are shared with TRBD1. Germline V lookup: CDR1 SGHRS, CDR2 YFSETQ. J lost 9 bases, V lost 4 bases, and 9 bases had no gene match. This CDR3 spans 14 amino acids.

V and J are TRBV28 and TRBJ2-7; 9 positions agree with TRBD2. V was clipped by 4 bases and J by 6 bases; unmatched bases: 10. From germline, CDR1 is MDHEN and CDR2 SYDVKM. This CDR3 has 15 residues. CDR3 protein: CASSSRSSGSREQYF. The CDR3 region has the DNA TGTGCCAGCAGTTCCCGGAGTAGCGGGAGTCGCGAGCAGTACTTC.

The CDR3 here is CASSHRRGQGAREAFF. The CDR3 bases are TGTGCCAGCAGCCACAGAAGGGGACAGGGGGCTCGCGAAGCTTTCTTT. V is TRBV4-2 and J is TRBJ1-1; 12 bases map to TRBD1. The V and J ends lost 3 bases and 8 bases, in that order; junction bases with no gene match: 10. CDR1 and CDR2 (germline): LGHNA, YNFKEQ. The CDR3 consists of 16 residues.

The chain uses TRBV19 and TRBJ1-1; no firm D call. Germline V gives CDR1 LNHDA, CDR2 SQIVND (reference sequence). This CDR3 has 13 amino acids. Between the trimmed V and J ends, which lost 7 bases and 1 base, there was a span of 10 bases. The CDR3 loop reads CASKRTANTEAFF. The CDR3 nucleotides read TGTGCCAGTAAGCGGACGGCGAACACTGAAGCTTTCTTT.

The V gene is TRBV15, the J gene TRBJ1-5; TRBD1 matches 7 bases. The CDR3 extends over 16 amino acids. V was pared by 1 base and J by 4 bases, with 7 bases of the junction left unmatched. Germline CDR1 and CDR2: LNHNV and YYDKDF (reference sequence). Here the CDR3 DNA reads TGTGCCACCAGCAGAGGAGCGGACAGGAGGAATCAGCCCCAGCATTTT. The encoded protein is CATSRGADRRNQPQHF.

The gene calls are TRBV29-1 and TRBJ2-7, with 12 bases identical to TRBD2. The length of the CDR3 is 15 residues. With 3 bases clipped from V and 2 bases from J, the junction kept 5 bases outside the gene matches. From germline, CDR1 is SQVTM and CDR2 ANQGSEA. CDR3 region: CSVELAGGLAYEQYF. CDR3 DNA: TGCAGCGTTGAGCTAGCGGGGGGGCTCGCCTACGAGCAGTACTTC.